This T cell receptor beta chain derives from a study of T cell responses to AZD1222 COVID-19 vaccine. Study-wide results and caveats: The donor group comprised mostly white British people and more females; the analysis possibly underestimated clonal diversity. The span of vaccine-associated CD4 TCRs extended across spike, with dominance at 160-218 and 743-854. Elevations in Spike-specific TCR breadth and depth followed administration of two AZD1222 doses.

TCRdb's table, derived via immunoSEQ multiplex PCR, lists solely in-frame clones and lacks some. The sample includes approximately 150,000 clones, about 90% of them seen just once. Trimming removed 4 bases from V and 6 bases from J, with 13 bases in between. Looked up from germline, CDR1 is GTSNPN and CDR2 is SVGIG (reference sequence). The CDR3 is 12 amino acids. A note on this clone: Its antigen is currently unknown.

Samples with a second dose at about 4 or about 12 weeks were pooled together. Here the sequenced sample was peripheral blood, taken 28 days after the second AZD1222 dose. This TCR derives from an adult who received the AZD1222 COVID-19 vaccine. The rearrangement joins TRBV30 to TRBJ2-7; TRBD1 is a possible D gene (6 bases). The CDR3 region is CAWTIQGTEQYF. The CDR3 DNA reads TGTGCCTGGACCATACAGGGCACCGAGCAGTACTTC.